This entry lists 27 T cell receptor beta chains sequenced from one sample in a study of blood T cell repertoires in COVID-19. Profiled with immunoSEQ multiplex PCR; TCRdb holds only in-frame clones, not every one. The sample contains some 54,000 clones, around 83% of which appear only once. The sequencing sample was made of peripheral blood. These receptors were collected from a woman aged 60-70 years with acute or convalescent COVID-19.

V and J are TRBV5-4 and TRBJ2-1, with 7 bases matching TRBD1. V was clipped by 4 bases and J by 9 bases; unmatched bases: 4. The CDR3 length is 12 residues. The germline V gene has CDR1 SGHNT and CDR2 YYREEE (reference sequence). In nucleotides, the CDR3 is TGTGCCAGCAGCCCCGGACAGGCTGAGCAGTTCTTC. It codes for CASSPGQAEQFF.

This clone is a singleton in its sample. V gene TRBV27 combines with J gene TRBJ1-2; 8 positions agree with TRBD1. The germline gives CDR1 MNHEY, CDR2 SMNVEV (reference sequence). The CDR3 runs 14 residues. The V segment lost 5 bases and the J segment 2 bases; nucleotides outside the gene matches: 4. The CDR3 DNA reads as TGTGCCAGCAGTCCGGGACAGGCAAACTATGGCTACACCTTC. Protein product: CASSPGQANYGYTF.

The V call is TRBV7-2, the J call TRBJ2-7, with 11 bases lining up with TRBD2. V lost 1 base, J lost 0 bases, and 8 bases stayed unmatched. The CDR3 extends over 18 amino acids. Germline V gene lookup returns CDR1 SGHTA and CDR2 FQGNSA. The CDR3 nucleotides read TGTGCCAGCAGCTTAGGGCTAGCGGGGGGCGGAAACTCCTACGAGCAGTACTTC. As protein: CASSLGLAGGGNSYEQYF.

The gene calls are TRBV5-8 and TRBJ1-2, with D possibly being TRBD1 (5 bases). In germline, CDR1 is SGHTS, CDR2 YDEGEE. This CDR3 is 13 amino acids long. Trimming left V 0 bases short and J 4 bases short, with 7 bases between. CDR3 nucleotides: TGTGCCAGCAGCTTGGACAGGTCCTATGGCTACACCTTC. It is translated as CASSLDRSYGYTF.

Written as DNA, the CDR3 is TGTGCCAGCTCACCGGCTTCGCGGACATCCTTTAGCTCCTATAATTCACCCCTCCACTTT. Translated, it gives CASSPASRTSFSSYNSPLHF. This chain uses TRBV18 with TRBJ1-6; D may be TRBD1 (5 bases). The CDR3 loop spans 20 amino acids. V lost 3 bases and J 0 bases, leaving 21 bases between the germline ends. CDR1 and CDR2 from the germline V gene are KGHSH and LQKENI.

The V and J genes are TRBV7-2 and TRBJ1-3; 8 positions agree with TRBD1. The CDR3 has 16 residues. The V segment lost 4 bases and the J segment 3 bases; nucleotides outside the gene matches: 8. The V gene's germline CDR1 is SGHTA and CDR2 FQGNSA. The CDR3 DNA follows: TGTGCCAGCAGCTCCCAAGGACAGGGATTTGGAAACACCATATATTTT. This encodes CASSSQGQGFGNTIYF.

This chain connects TRBV2 to TRBJ1-1; possibly TRBD1 for D (5 bases). Germline loops: CDR1 SNHLY, CDR2 FYNNEI. V shed 6 bases and J shed 7 bases, with 33 bases lying between them. The CDR3 sequence is 19 residues long. CDR3 nucleotides: TGTGCCAGCAGACCTCGTACGCGGGGGGGGTCACGTCGATTCGGTGAAGCTTTCTTT. Translating gives CASRPRTRGGSRRFGEAFF.

CDR3: CASSPQTGVPYEQYF. CDR3 DNA sequence: TGTGCCAGCAGCCCTCAAACAGGGGTCCCCTACGAGCAGTACTTC. The chain has TRBV7-2 and TRBJ2-7; 7 nucleotides align to TRBD1. CDR1 is SGHTA and CDR2 is FQGNSA in the germline V gene. This CDR3 has 15 residues. The V segment lost 5 bases and the J segment 2 bases; nucleotides outside the gene matches: 9. The variable domain in full, with the rest retrieved from reference TRBV7-2 and TRBJ2-7, is GAGVSQSPSNKVTEKGKDVELRCDPISGHTALYWYRQSLGQGLEFLIYFQGNSAPDKSGLPSDRFSAERTGGSVSTLTIQRTQQEDSAVYLCASSPQTGVPYEQYFGPGTRLTVT.

This clone was observed a single time. Other DNA sequences within the sample encode an identical CDR3. This chain connects TRBV19 to TRBJ1-5; D unresolved. Deletions cut 5 bases from V and 2 bases from J, with 7 bases between. CDR1 LNHDA and CDR2 SQIVND come from the germline V gene (reference sequence). This CDR3 has 13 residues. In DNA, the CDR3 is TGTGCCAGTAGTTCTGCGGGCAATCAGCCCCAGCATTTT. It yields the protein CASSSAGNQPQHF.

V and J are TRBV27 and TRBJ1-5; tentatively, D is TRBD1 (5 bases). V gave up 11 bases and J gave up 2 bases, with 13 bases separating them. This CDR3 spans 13 amino acids. Germline CDR1 reads MNHEY; CDR2 reads SMNVEV (reference sequence). The CDR3 spells CASRGRGNQPQHF. In DNA, the CDR3 is TGTGCCTCCCGGGGGAGGGGCAATCAGCCCCAGCATTTT.

The rearrangement uses TRBV19 and TRBJ1-3, with 10 bases identical to TRBD1. The CDR3 has 16 residues. After removal of 9 bases from V and 9 bases from J, the junction contained 17 bases not matched to a gene. Looked up from germline, CDR1 is LNHDA and CDR2 is SQIVND (reference sequence). The CDR3 protein is CASRGQGEVNGGTIYF. DNA for the CDR3: TGTGCCAGCCGCGGACAGGGGGAAGTAAATGGCGGCACCATATATTTT.

In its sample, this clone was seen a few times. The J gene is TRBJ1-4, the V gene TRBV30; D not certain. The V end lost 5 bases, the J end lost 8 bases, and 12 bases lay between the germline ends. This CDR3 comprises 12 residues. Germline assignment: CDR1 GTSNPN and CDR2 SVGIG (reference sequence). The CDR3 region is CAWGRGREKLFF. CDR3 DNA: TGTGCCTGGGGCCGCGGGAGGGAAAAACTGTTTTTT.

This clone was observed once. J is TRBJ1-2 and V is TRBV20-1; TRBD1 is a possible D gene (5 bases). CDR1 DFQATT and CDR2 SNEGSKA come from the germline V gene (reference sequence). The CDR3 runs to 13 residues. V shed 3 bases and J shed 8 bases, with 16 bases lying between them. The CDR3 bases are TGCAGTGCTAGTCCAACAGGCGATGGGGGCTACACCTTC. Translation: CSASPTGDGGYTF.

The chain joins TRBV7-6 to TRBJ1-2, with a tentative D call TRBD1 (5 bases). The CDR3 spans 17 residues. Germline-derived CDR1 and CDR2 are SGHVS and FNYEAQ. Trimming left V 5 bases short and J 6 bases short, with 25 bases between. The CDR3 sequence is CASSLTTVPGREDGYTF. DNA of the CDR3: TGTGCCAGCAGCCTAACGACAGTCCCCGGACGGGAGGATGGCTACACCTTC.

This clone was seen only a few times. V is TRBV6-6 and J is TRBJ1-2; 8 bases align to TRBD1. Germline trimming cut 6 bases from V and 5 bases from J; bases unmatched to any gene: 5. This CDR3 contains 13 residues. The germline CDR1 and CDR2 sequences are MNHNY and SVGAGI (reference sequence). The CDR3 nucleotides are TGTGCCAGCAGCCCGACAGGGGAGTATGGCTACACCTTC. Translated: CASSPTGEYGYTF.

This chain links TRBV5-1 with TRBJ2-1; a possible D gene is TRBD1 (5 bases). Germline CDR1 reads SGHRS; CDR2 reads YFSETQ. V shed 0 bases and J shed 9 bases, with 13 bases lying between them. CDR3 length: 14 amino acids. The CDR3 loop is CASSLAAGQGEQFF. The CDR3 coding sequence is TGCGCCAGCAGCTTGGCGGCAGGCCAGGGTGAGCAGTTCTTC.

The CDR3 loop is CASSENRVGQPQHF. CDR3 DNA: TGTGCCAGCAGTGAAAACAGGGTAGGTCAGCCCCAGCATTTT. The J gene is TRBJ1-5, the V gene TRBV6-1; maybe TRBD1 (6 bases). The CDR3 runs 14 residues. CDR1 MNHNS and CDR2 SASEGT come from the germline V gene. Trimming removed 2 bases at V and 6 bases at J, with 11 bases between.

The genes are TRBV2 and TRBJ1-6, with D possibly TRBD1 on 6 matching bases. CDR3 length: 18 residues. Trimming removed 4 bases at V and 3 bases at J, with 19 bases between. Germline-derived CDR1 and CDR2 are SNHLY and FYNNEI. CDR3 in amino acids: CASSVRGQGNIYNSPLHF. The DNA of the CDR3 is TGTGCCAGCAGTGTCAGGGGCCAGGGGAATATCTATAATTCACCCCTCCACTTT.

This clone was observed a single time. This sequence joins TRBV27 and TRBJ1-1, with 7 bases that match TRBD1. The CDR3 contains 15 residues. CDR1 and CDR2 from the germline V gene are MNHEY and SMNVEV (reference sequence). With V trimmed by 8 bases and J by 0 bases, 9 bases remained unmatched. DNA for the CDR3: TGTGCCAGCGCTTCCGACAGGGTCATGAACACTGAAGCTTTCTTT. It codes for CASASDRVMNTEAFF.

This clone was picked up one time. The chain combines TRBV21-1 with TRBJ1-4. TRBV21-1 is flagged as a pseudogene. The CDR3 is made up of 19 amino acids. The DNA of the CDR3 is TGTGCCAGCAGCAACCTAGGGAGCTCGGCCTTTTCAACTAATGAAAAACTGTTTTTT. Translating it yields CASSNLGSSAFSTNEKLFF.

V usage is TRBV29-1 and J usage is TRBJ2-5, with 8 nucleotides matching TRBD1. V gave up 7 bases and J gave up 4 bases; unmatched junction bases: 5. This CDR3 contains 12 residues. Germline V gene sequence: CDR1 SQVTM, CDR2 ANQGSEA. The CDR3: CSASGQGETQYF. The CDR3 DNA reads as TGCAGCGCTTCCGGACAGGGAGAGACCCAGTACTTC.

This clone is a singleton in its sample. The CDR3 is CASSTDRGRANYGYTF. The CDR3 bases are TGTGCCAGCAGCACGGACAGGGGTCGAGCTAACTATGGCTACACCTTC. The chain is built from TRBV7-9 and TRBJ1-2; 9 bases align to TRBD1. Germline CDR1 is SEHNR and CDR2 is FQNEAQ (reference sequence). The CDR3 totals 16 residues. After removal of 5 bases from V and 0 bases from J, the junction contained 7 bases not matched to a gene.

The chain is built from TRBV25-1 and TRBJ2-3, with D maybe TRBD2 (6 bases). V lost 6 bases and J lost 1, with 17 bases in between. Germline-derived CDR1 and CDR2 are MGHDK and SYGVNS. This CDR3 is built from 16 residues. The CDR3 region has the DNA TGTGCCAGCAGAGCACTGGGAACGGGGGGCACAGATACGCAGTATTTT. This codes for CASRALGTGGTDTQYF.

The chain links TRBV19 to TRBJ1-1, with 7 bases fitting TRBD1. The CDR3 covers 15 residues. Germline CDR1 and CDR2: LNHDA and SQIVND (reference sequence). After removal of 3 bases from V and 5 bases from J, the junction contained 9 bases not matched to a gene. The CDR3 region is CASSIGQAPGTEAFF. DNA for the CDR3: TGTGCCAGTAGTATCGGACAGGCCCCGGGGACTGAAGCTTTCTTT.

This clone was observed a few times. The chain has TRBV3-1 (or the pseudogene TRBV3-2) and TRBJ2-1; D is perhaps TRBD1 (6 bases). Trimming stripped 1 base from V and 5 bases from J, with 15 bases between. The CDR3 covers 16 residues. Per the germline V gene, CDR1 is LGHDT and CDR2 is YNNKEL (reference sequence). The CDR3 here is CASSQGGQGFHNEQFF. CDR3 sequence (DNA): TGTGCCAGCAGCCAAGGGGGCCAGGGGTTCCACAATGAGCAGTTCTTC.

This clone has a single count. This rearrangement joins TRBV6-2 or TRBV6-3 to TRBJ1-5; D is possibly TRBD1 (6 bases). CDR1 and CDR2 from the germline V gene are MNHEY and SVGEGT. This CDR3 comprises 16 residues. Trimming took off 6 bases at V and 0 bases at J, with 15 bases between the two ends. Written as DNA, the CDR3 is TGTGCCAGCAGCCGGGGGCTACATGATAGCAATCAGCCCCAGCATTTT. This codes for CASSRGLHDSNQPQHF.

CDR3 residues: CASGRGLAGTYEQYF. In nucleotides, the CDR3 is TGTGCCAGTGGGAGGGGACTAGCGGGGACCTACGAGCAGTACTTC. The chain recombines TRBV2 with TRBJ2-7; 13 bases agree with TRBD2. The CDR3 sequence is 15 residues long. Germline V gene lookup returns CDR1 SNHLY and CDR2 FYNNEI. V lost 9 bases, J lost 2 bases, and 7 bases stayed unmatched.